This T cell receptor (beta chain) emerged from a study of human T cells and chemical hapten exposure (dated by TCRdb to the early 2020s). In the study overall: For sensitization, 2% DPC in acetone was applied to a roughly 2 cm by roughly 2 cm area of upper inner arm skin. Patients additionally received weekly therapeutic DPC doses to the scalp throughout the roughly 23-week study period. Patch tests used Finn chambers with 0.01% DPC on the upper back, scored after 6 days by International Contact Dermatitis Research Group standards. The mostly female patient cohort included alopecia areata with under or over 50% scalp involvement, alopecia totalis and alopecia universalis. The libraries were sequenced as a pool, and the TCR yield per sample differed mostly because of small variations in library volumes within the pool. In alopecia patients, the study followed how the peripheral blood TCR repertoire changed in vivo over primary and secondary sensitization to diphenylcyclopropenone (DPC), a hapten. Blood samples were taken from patients before sensitization (week 0) and then at 2, 6 and about 24 weeks after DPC sensitization. Some 29 alopecia patients provided blood for TCR sequencing at one to four time points (pre-sensitization, 2, 6 and 24 weeks).

The library relied on RACE. The sample was run on a NextSeq 500. During library preparation, unique molecular identifiers were attached to individual cDNA molecules so that TCRs could be counted quantitatively and reproducibly. From each blood RNA sample, both TCR alpha and TCR beta chains were sequenced. As for the authors' bioinformatics: The median number of TCRs per sample was over 85,000, ranging from about 20,000 to 690,600. The Decombinator software suite was used to annotate V, J and CDR3 in the TCR reads. For PS versus PT1 abundance plots, all samples were subsampled to the same number of TCRs (28,000). TCRs were defined as expanded if absent before sensitization and observed at least eight times at the 2-week time point. The public reads were reanalyzed by TCRdb: fastp trimming at Q25, MiXCR alignment, in-frame beta chains only. Rows are unified per CDR3 protein, each entry keeping the most common DNA and genes. The authors' filters were not applied to this entry. For this sample the table gives about 380,000 distinct CDR3 sequences, of which about 6% were detected only once. The ten most abundant clones make up around 5.8% of the sample.

At least ten counts were recorded for this clonotype. Its antigen is unknown. Base-call qualities are not available, and no considerably larger clone is one nucleotide away. What the study reported, not specific to this receptor: All patients had alopecia, a presumed autoimmune disease, so their immune response might differ from that of healthy individuals. Expanded TCRs formed significantly more large CDR3 similarity clusters than pre-sensitization or healthy control sets, consistent with antigen-driven responses. The number of TCRs above 1 in 1000 frequency did not change with DPC sensitization; there was no evidence of global repertoire structure alterations. Repeated subsampling changed both the strength of the expansion versus patch-test correlation and the threshold at which the correlation became significant. The number of PT1 expanded TCRs positively correlated with patch test score, significant at thresholds 8, 16 and 32 but not 4.

The label giving this sample's time point can be read as: patch test 2, 6 weeks after DPC sensitization. What the treatment or condition label conveys for this sample: therapeutic diphenylcyclopropenone sensitization with weekly scalp DPC. Blood at each patch-test visit was drawn before the patch test was applied. Patients were eligible if aged 18 to 70, diagnosed with alopecia and judged suitable for DPC therapy, and pregnant patients were excluded. Total RNA was extracted from unfractionated whole blood collected in Tempus Blood RNA tubes. Its CDR3 holds 14 amino acids, cysteine through phenylalanine. Only the CDR3 DNA is retained, 42 bases long and in frame from the first base. For CDR1 and CDR2, the germline V gene lists MNHNS and SASEGT. Trimming at the junction amounts to 6 bases on V and 4 bases on J, and the germline ends lie 14 bases apart.

The receptor was isolated from a woman aged 18-30 years with alopecia areata. Some clones in this sample may be carry-over from other donors' samples. The starting material was whole blood, obtained in connection with sensitization to the hapten diphenylcyclopropenone (DPC). The chain links TRBV6-1 with TRBJ2-3; the D gene is perhaps TRBD2, on 6 matching bases. The CDR3 here reads CASRTKGLPDTQYF. The DNA sequence is given as TGTGCCAGCAGAACTAAGGGACTTCCAGATACGCAGTATTTT.